This record looks at one T cell receptor beta chain sequence and its context. This sample was taken from a study of early T cells in non-severe SARS-CoV-2 infection. Looking at the study overall: The sequenced material was bulk RNA from unsorted whole blood, and its chains were unpaired.

Individual cDNA molecules were tagged with unique molecular identifiers. Each CDR3 protein is one row after TCRdb ran MiXCR on the 5' RACE reads. The table lists more than 75,000 distinct CDR3 sequences, about 15% of them singletons, with 6.1% in the top ten. Germline V lookup: CDR1 ENHRY, CDR2 SYGVKD. The germline V and J ends were trimmed by 8 bases and 1 base, with 12 bases remaining between them. CDR3 length: 13 amino acids. The sample comprised whole blood. This clonotype was sampled from an adult who was a healthcare worker with PCR-confirmed SARS-CoV-2 infection or an uninfected control (not recorded which). The chain carries TRBV10-3 and TRBJ2-7; no firm D call. CDR3 coding DNA: TGTGCCATCGCCGGGCAGCTATCCTACGAGCAGTACTTC. Its protein product is CAIAGQLSYEQYF.